This is a list of T cell receptor beta chains from one sample in a study of OX40 agonist ivuxolimab in advanced cancers. Clones were read by immunoSEQ multiplex PCR, and TCRdb kept only the in-frame ones, dropping some. This table holds roughly 100,000 clones, around 90% found once. Sequencing was performed on CD4+ or CD8+ T cells sorted from blood, taken in a trial of the OX40 agonist ivuxolimab. Receptors originate from an adult with an advanced solid tumor such as melanoma, head and neck, liver or kidney cancer. Both conserved end residues are part of each CDR3. The D gene is left open where the match is weak. A clone size is listed for some rows: how often the clone was seen (once, few, many), or a class if it is expanded.

d_gene	abundance	j_gene	v_gene	CDR3nt	CDR3aa
NA	NA	TRBJ2-3	TRBV7-2	TGTGCCAGCAGCCTCGCTTATCTAGATACGCAGTATTTT	CASSLAYLDTQYF
NA	NA	TRBJ1-5	TRBV27	TGTGCCAGCAGTTCCCGGGACCGAACCTTCAATCAGCCCCAGCATTTT	CASSSRDRTFNQPQHF
TRBD1	once	TRBJ1-5	TRBV9	TGTGCCAGCAGCGAGGGACAGTTATTTCAGCCCCAGCATTTT	CASSEGQLFQPQHF
NA	NA	TRBJ2-5	TRBV10-3	TGTGCCATCAGACCGGGAGTCCAAGAGACCCAGTACTTC	CAIRPGVQETQYF
TRBD1	NA	TRBJ2-5	TRBV19	TGTGCCAGTAGTACGAGACAGGGGGCGCCTTGGGAGACCCAGTACTTC	CASSTRQGAPWETQYF
NA	once	TRBJ1-2	TRBV7-2	TGTGCCAGCAGCTTAAACAGCGGAGACTATGGCTACACCTTC	CASSLNSGDYGYTF
TRBD1	NA	TRBJ1-3	TRBV9	TGTGCCAGCAGCGTAGTCGATACAGGGGGCCCTGGAAACACCATATATTTT	CASSVVDTGGPGNTIYF
NA	NA	TRBJ2-5	TRBV5-5	TGTGCCAGCAGCTCCCCGACGGAGTTGAAAGAGACCCAGTACTTC	CASSSPTELKETQYF
NA	NA	TRBJ2-4	TRBV27	TGTGCCAGCAGTCCGCTAGCCAAAAACATTCAGTACTTC	CASSPLAKNIQYF
TRBD2	NA	TRBJ2-1	TRBV7-7	TGTGCTAGCAGCTTAGCGTACCTACTAGCGGGGGACCCATACAATGAGCAGTTCTTC	CASSLAYLLAGDPYNEQFF
TRBD1	NA	TRBJ1-1	TRBV4-1	TGCGCCAGCAGCCAGGGACAGGGGGGAGCGAACACTGAAGCTTTCTTT	CASSQGQGGANTEAFF
TRBD1	NA	TRBJ2-4	TRBV6-6	TGTGCCAGCAGTTACCCACCGGGACAGATATTAGACATTCAGTACTTC	CASSYPPGQILDIQYF
NA	NA	TRBJ1-1	TRBV19	TGTGCCAGTAGTATCGGACTGTCCCTTGCTGAAGCTTTCTTT	CASSIGLSLAEAFF
TRBD1	NA	TRBJ1-1	TRBV5-1	TGCGCCAGCAGCGCAGGCGCCGGGACAGGGAGAACTGAAGCTTTCTTT	CASSAGAGTGRTEAFF
TRBD1	few	TRBJ1-1	TRBV11-2	TGTGCCAGCAGAGGACAGGGGAACACTGAAGCTTTCTTT	CASRGQGNTEAFF
TRBD1	NA	TRBJ2-1	TRBV19	TGTGCCAGTAGTACATCCGGGACAGGGGGCAATGAGCAGTTCTTC	CASSTSGTGGNEQFF